Here is one T cell receptor (beta chain) with its context. These data are taken from a study of blood T cell repertoires in COVID-19. V lost 0 bases and J 2 bases, leaving 13 bases between the germline ends. CDR1 is LNHNV and CDR2 is YYDKDF in the germline V gene (reference sequence). The CDR3 is made up of 16 amino acids. Assay: immunoSEQ multiplex PCR; the TCRdb copy retains only in-frame clones and omits some. In the table there are 350,000 to 400,000 clones, about 90% of which are singletons. The chain joins TRBV15 to TRBJ1-2; D unresolved. This receptor was obtained from a woman under 40 with COVID-19, enrolled during active disease. The source material was peripheral blood. The CDR3 DNA is TGTGCCACCAGCAGAGAGATAGGAGCTTCCAACTATGGCTACACCTTC. Translating gives CATSREIGASNYGYTF.